What follows describes a single T cell receptor beta chain. Its antigen target is currently unknown. No quality values exist for individual bases; no much larger clone is one base distant. The data are from a study of cytomegalovirus exposure and HLA in healthy donors (dated by TCRdb to about 2017). The study in broad terms: In an earlier analysis of approximately 640 of the donors, 250 to 350 Gb of sequence data and 100 million or so unique TCR beta sequences from about 190 million T cells were reported. An early release that covered about 600 HLA-typed donors contained around 300 gigabases of sequencing data and around 85 million unique TCR sequences. Of the approximately 400 genotyped donors, less than 90% were placed in the genetic ancestry cluster associated with self-reported Caucasian donors. The study aimed to test whether cataloging public T cell receptors could reveal signatures of past pathogen exposure. Using immunosequencing, the study profiled T cell repertoires from 500 to 800 subjects and related those repertoires to cytomegalovirus serostatus. In addition to the first cohort of 666 subjects, a separate validation cohort of about 120 different subjects was used. The study combined high-throughput TCR immunosequencing, statistical association of individual TCRs with disease status, and machine learning to predict cytomegalovirus infection status. In a later analysis, previously published TCR beta repertoires from 600 to 850 donors were re-analyzed and high-resolution HLA genotyping was added so that TCR occurrence patterns could be studied. Rather than drawing on any new phenotypic data, the later analysis identified candidate immune exposures from TCR beta sequences and the way those sequences occurred across donors. An earlier analysis of some 600 of the donors applied high-throughput TCR beta sequencing to assess whether each TCR beta V gene segment acted as functional or pseudogenic. Donor age, sex, ethnicity and CMV serostatus were collected together with the repertoire data. Genome-wide SNP genotypes for about 65% of the 666 donors were used in a later genetic analysis, which treated that subset as a discovery cohort. Every repertoire in the discovery cohort had been generated on one and the same sequencing platform. Both class I and class II loci were covered by HLA typing, at four-digit resolution. Typing coverage differed by locus: A, B, C, DRB1 and DQB1 were typed in roughly 620-640 donors, DQA1 in 522, DPA1 in 600 to 610, and DPB1 in roughly 450. About five DR-DQ haplotypes were handled as single units for association and clustering, since linkage in the cohort was strong. Across approximately 420 genotyped donors of the cohort, an average of about 240,000 unique TCR beta nucleotide sequences per donor were sequenced, and 15% to 20% of those sequences were non-productive. Study-wide findings and limitations: An association between a missense DCLRE1C variant and V-gene and J-gene trimming of TCR beta chains was found in a later genetic analysis and replicated in an independent cohort. Presence/absence analyses assumed roughly uniform sequencing depth across donors, an assumption that may not hold. In a later analysis, 16,951 TCR beta sequences were associated with specific HLA alleles at a false discovery rate of 0.05. According to a later analysis, TCR association rates differed among HLA loci, with DRB1 alleles showing the most associated TCRs and HLA-C alleles showing the fewest. In vitro tests confirmed that three of the cytomegalovirus-associated TCR beta chains recognize cytomegalovirus antigens. Several of the top co-occurrence clusters appeared to be linked to parvovirus B19, influenza, CMV and Epstein-Barr virus, according to a later analysis. Because HLA typing was missing for some donors at each locus, association tests included only the typed subset. In a later analysis, HLA-associated TCR beta chains showed more clonal expansion and lower generation probabilities than non-associated chains that were equally common. The authors suggested that the approach could potentially be generalized to other disease states and immunological phenotypes. The only immune exposure information available for the cohort was CMV serostatus. In an earlier analysis of some 500 of the donors, most TCR beta V segments were observed in productive rearrangements about 87% or about 30% of the time, broadly matching IMGT annotations. A total of fewer than 200 TCR beta chains were listed by the study as associated with cytomegalovirus. In a later genetic analysis, fewer N-insertions in productive TCRs were reported among donors in an Asian-associated ancestry cluster than the approximately 670-donor mean. Some IMGT-functional V segments, including TRBV6-2 and TRBV6-3, could not be told apart with the 87-base-pair reads, so those segments were excluded. Because counts were too low, 15 to 20 rarely observed V segments, including chromosome 9 orphons, were excluded from the earlier analysis of 587 of the donors. Correlated functional status among segregating V segments might reflect linkage disequilibrium, but an unknown experimental factor could not be ruled out. Strong co-occurrence of HLA alleles, especially DR and DQ, made assigning TCR associations to individual alleles difficult. The classifier was reported to diagnose cytomegalovirus status with high specificity and sensitivity in both the original and validation cohorts. The cohort was sequenced for TCR beta chains only, and without alpha or paired-chain data the features that could be detected were limited. A cluster of highly shared sequence variants was judged likely to be a technical artifact of the sequencing pipeline. According to a later analysis, most CMV-associated TCR beta chains appeared to be HLA-restricted, and the HLA associations seemed to be driven largely by CMV exposure. A further reported finding was that TCR beta sequences accurately predicted the HLA-A and HLA-B alleles for most subjects in the first cohort. Across donors, most TCR sequences were observed very rarely, whereas some public TCRs were present in many individuals.

The cohort comprised fewer than 750 healthy bone marrow donors. At the time of sampling, all cohort members were nominally healthy, though unrecorded immune exposures were likely present. The donor was CMV seronegative and belonged to the group of around 400 seronegative cohort members. A peripheral blood sample was collected from each donor, and TCR beta sequencing was performed on peripheral blood mononuclear cells. Genomic DNA extraction from the blood cell samples was performed with the Qiagen DNeasy Blood Extraction Kit. The library came from the immunoSEQ multiplex PCR assay. The multiplex PCR relied on a mix of 60 forward primers for TCR Vbeta segments and 13 reverse primers for TCR Jbeta segments. A multiplex PCR assay on genomic DNA amplified the CDR3 region of rearranged TCR beta genes. The amplified TCR beta libraries were sequenced on the Illumina HiSeq System as 87-base-pair reads. As for the original processing: In a later analysis, 80 million or so unique TCR beta chains were counted across the 690 or so repertoires, and approximately 9.9 million of these chains were shared by at least two donors. To remove PCR and sequencing errors, raw reads were error-corrected and collapsed into unique sequences using a nearest-neighbor algorithm that merged closely related sequences. V, D and J gene segments were assigned by aligning CDR3 sequences to IMGT reference sequences. For a sequence to be retained, a match of at least six nucleotides to both a V gene segment and a J gene segment was required. Rearrangements were called productive when the CDR3 lacked stop codons and stayed in frame with V and J; all others were non-productive. CDR3 was defined according to IMGT convention as the region running from the second conserved V-encoded cysteine to the conserved J-encoded phenylalanine. Sequences without an unambiguous match to a single V gene segment were excluded from the earlier analysis of 450 to 750 of the donors. In an earlier analysis of approximately 550 of the donors, V segments were called functional above 56.7% productive rearrangements and were called segregating when the between-donor standard deviation exceeded 5%. A statistical classification framework was built for diagnosing cytomegalovirus status from the catalog of TCR beta chain sequences. A later analysis assigned V and J genes by comparing TCR nucleotide sequences with IMGT/GENE-DB human TR gene sequences. In a later analysis, CDR3 sequences and most-parsimonious VDJ recombination scenarios were assigned using the TCRdist pipeline. In a later analysis, each TCR beta chain was defined by its CDR3 amino acid sequence together with its V-gene family, and reads lacking a unique V-gene family were excluded. As a way to deal with suspected cross-contamination and a sequencing artifact, a later analysis dropped more than 500 nucleotide sequences that were highly shared and had low generation probability. A later analysis calculated a clonal expansion index for each public chain from normalized within-repertoire ranks of inferred template counts. In a later analysis, generation probabilities were computed with a VDJ recombination model fitted to out-of-frame rearrangements, and the resulting probabilities were checked against IGoR. A later analysis scored TCR-TCR, TCR-HLA and TCR-CMV co-occurrence with hypergeometric tests, applying a repertoire-size bias correction to TCR pairs. A later analysis estimated false discovery rates by permuting HLA or CMV assignments 20 times. In a later analysis, co-occurring TCRs were grouped with DBSCAN, and TCRdist sequence similarity was added when clustering was performed within HLA-allele-positive subsets. For co-occurrence clustering, repertoires with fewer than 30,000 or more than 120,000 public chains were excluded, along with roughly 5 repertoires with anomalous nucleotide sharing. Drawn from immuneACCESS, this table holds only the in-frame rearrangements with V and J called that TCRdb kept. Clones are partly lost; checked studies trace under half to an unresolved V gene and leave the rest unexplained. V and J calls plus clone size are reproduced from that table; the DNA served to infer D and trimming. Here the sample has over 95,000 clones; 82% occur a single time. The biggest ten clones account for about 2.7% of the sample.

Including the terminal cysteine and phenylalanine, the CDR3 comprises 14 residues. CDR3 DNA only is kept here, 42 bases in frame from base 1. Trimming removed 8 bases from V and 4 bases from J; the gene matches leave 6 bases unexplained. The germline V gene encodes CDR1 KGHSH and CDR2 LQKENI. Sequenced sample: PBMCs. The chain is made from TRBV18 and TRBJ1-5, with 9 bases matching TRBD1. This TCR derives from a woman between 18 and 29 years old in good health and CMV-seronegative. The CDR3 reads CASTRDRENQPQHF. The sequence in DNA is TGTGCCAGCACCCGGGACAGGGAAAATCAGCCCCAGCATTTT.